The 26 T cell receptor beta chains listed next were all sequenced from one sample in a study of cytomegalovirus exposure and HLA in healthy donors. PCR was performed using 60 Vbeta and 13 Jbeta primers. Clones were read by immunoSEQ multiplex PCR, and TCRdb kept only the in-frame ones, dropping some. The sample holds about 75,000 clones. The sequencing sample was made of PBMCs. The receptors shown here come from a man aged 18-30 years in good health and CMV-seropositive.

The chain is built from TRBV27 and TRBJ2-5, with D unresolved. Trimming pared 2 bases from V and 5 bases from J, leaving 3 bases between. The germline gives CDR1 MNHEY, CDR2 SMNVEV (reference sequence). This CDR3 has 11 residues. The CDR3 here is CASSLEETQYF. CDR3 DNA: TGTGCCAGCAGTTTAGAGGAGACCCAGTACTTC.

The rearrangement uses TRBV27 and TRBJ1-2; 7 bases map to TRBD1. The V and J ends lost 6 bases and 4 bases, in that order; junction bases with no gene match: 8. Germline CDR1 and CDR2: MNHEY and SMNVEV (reference sequence). The CDR3 loop spans 14 amino acids. This chain's CDR3 is CASSEGTATYGYTF. The CDR3 region has the DNA TGTGCCAGCAGCGAGGGGACAGCCACCTATGGCTACACCTTC.

The chain combines TRBV2 with TRBJ1-4; D ambiguous. V was trimmed by 6 bases and J by 6 bases, leaving 11 bases between them. Germline V gene lookup returns CDR1 SNHLY and CDR2 FYNNEI. The CDR3 spans 13 residues. The CDR3 DNA reads as TGTGCCAGCAGCCAACCTGGCCATGAAAAACTGTTTTTT. Protein: CASSQPGHEKLFF. The full variable domain, in which reference TRBV2 and TRBJ1-4 provide the parts outside the CDR3, is EPEVTQTPSHQVTQMGQEVILRCVPISNHLYFYWYRQILGQKVEFLVSFYNNEISEKSEIFDDQFSVERPDGSNFTLKIRSTKLEDSAMYFCASSQPGHEKLFFGSGTQLSVL.

V is TRBV10-3 and J is TRBJ2-7; TRBD1 might be the D (6 bases). Looked up from germline, CDR1 is ENHRY and CDR2 is SYGVKD. The CDR3 covers 17 residues. V was clipped by 7 bases and J by 0 bases, with 22 bases between them. CDR3 sequence: CAITRWDPGHNSYEQYF. DNA for the CDR3: TGTGCCATCACCCGGTGGGATCCGGGACACAACTCCTACGAGCAGTACTTC.

J is TRBJ2-5 and V is TRBV5-1; 10 bases match TRBD2. The V gene's germline CDR1 is SGHRS and CDR2 YFSETQ. This CDR3 has 16 residues. J lost 2 bases, V lost 2 bases, and 6 bases had no gene match. For the CDR3, the DNA is TGCGCCAGCAGCTTCAGTCCAGCGGGGGGGCAAGAGACCCAGTACTTC. This gives the protein CASSFSPAGGQETQYF.

The chain carries TRBV5-1 and TRBJ2-7; 13 nucleotides align to TRBD2. Unmatched junction bases numbered 8, after V lost 4 bases and J lost 4 bases. CDR3 length equals 16 residues. Germline CDR1 reads SGHRS; CDR2 reads YFSETQ. The CDR3 sequence: CASSPGLAGNGYEQYF. The CDR3 coding sequence is TGCGCCAGCAGCCCGGGACTAGCGGGAAATGGATACGAGCAGTACTTC.

This sequence joins TRBV29-1 and TRBJ2-5; 8 bases agree with TRBD1. J was trimmed by 3 bases and V by 3 bases; bases with no gene match: 15. The CDR3 loop spans 17 amino acids. Germline V CDR1 and CDR2: SQVTM, ANQGSEA. As DNA, the CDR3 is TGCAGCGTTGAGGGTTCCAACGACAGGGGTTGGGAAGAGACCCAGTACTTC. Translating it yields CSVEGSNDRGWEETQYF.

The gene calls are TRBV5-1 and TRBJ2-2, with 8 bases lining up with TRBD1. CDR1 is SGHRS and CDR2 is YFSETQ in the germline V gene. CDR3 length: 16 residues. V lost 6 bases and J lost 3; bases outside the gene matches: 10. CDR3: CASNRQGTTDTGELFF. For the CDR3, the DNA is TGCGCCAGCAACCGACAGGGGACGACGGACACCGGGGAGCTGTTTTTT. Variable domain in full (rest from reference TRBV5-1 and TRBJ2-2): KAGVTQTPRYLIKTRGQQVTLSCSPISGHRSVSWYQQTPGQGLQFLFEYFSETQRNKGNFPGRFSGRQFSNSRSEMNVSTLELGDSALYLCASNRQGTTDTGELFFGEGSRLTVL.

The V gene is TRBV6-6, the J gene TRBJ1-2; the D gene is possibly TRBD1 (6 bases). Trimming stripped 5 bases from V and 3 bases from J, with 10 bases between. Germline CDR1 reads MNHNY; CDR2 reads SVGAGI (reference sequence). CDR3 length equals 13 residues. CDR3 DNA: TGTGCCAGCAGTCAATCAGGGGACTATGGCTACACCTTC. This gives the protein CASSQSGDYGYTF.

V is TRBV18 and J is TRBJ1-3; D perhaps matches TRBD1 (6 bases). Trimming stripped 3 bases from V and 3 bases from J, with 18 bases between. Germline values: CDR1 KGHSH, CDR2 LQKENI. There are 17 residues in the CDR3. CDR3 nucleotide sequence: TGTGCCAGCTCACCGCCAACTTTGGGCAGGGGTGGAAACACCATATATTTT. Translating gives CASSPPTLGRGGNTIYF.

The CDR3: CASSEEEGQGGSPLHF. The DNA for the CDR3 is TGTGCCAGCAGTGAAGAAGAGGGACAGGGAGGTTCACCCCTCCACTTT. The rearrangement joins TRBV6-1 to TRBJ1-6, with 9 bases lining up with TRBD1. The ends lost 1 base at V and 9 bases at J; junction bases unmatched: 7. Per germline, CDR1 MNHNS and CDR2 SASEGT. There are 16 residues in the CDR3.

The chain recombines TRBV7-6 with TRBJ1-1, with D perhaps TRBD1 (5 bases). The CDR3 is 13 residues long. CDR1 and CDR2 from the germline V gene are SGHVS and FNYEAQ. V was shortened by 5 bases and J by 4 bases, with 11 bases between the two germline ends. The DNA for the CDR3 is TGTGCCAGCAGCCCCAGGGTGAGCACTGAAGCTTTCTTT. Protein: CASSPRVSTEAFF.

The chain links TRBV5-6 to TRBJ2-1; 15 nucleotides align to TRBD2. Germline V CDR1 and CDR2: SGHDT, YYEEEE. V was clipped by 3 bases and J by 4 bases; unmatched bases: 8. The CDR3 has 18 amino acids. Written as DNA, the CDR3 is TGTGCCAGCAGCTCGACCGGGACTAGCGGGAGGAGTTACAATGAGCAGTTCTTC. Amino acids: CASSSTGTSGRSYNEQFF.

The chain joins TRBV7-9 to TRBJ2-2; 7 bases match TRBD2. V was clipped by 6 bases and J by 3 bases; unmatched bases: 13. Germline assignment: CDR1 SEHNR and CDR2 FQNEAQ (reference sequence). This CDR3 comprises 17 residues. CDR3 in DNA: TGTGCCAGCAGGATACTAGCGCCGCGAATTTACACCGGGGAGCTGTTTTTT. The encoded protein is CASRILAPRIYTGELFF.

The chain carries TRBV5-8 and TRBJ1-5; 7 bases are shared with TRBD1. Germline CDR1 reads SGHTS; CDR2 reads YDEGEE. Unmatched junction bases numbered 4, after V lost 4 bases and J lost 0 bases. CDR3 length: 15 residues. This CDR3 is CASSPGTDSNQPQHF. DNA for the CDR3: TGTGCCAGCAGCCCCGGGACAGATAGCAATCAGCCCCAGCATTTT.

The chain joins TRBV6-1 to TRBJ2-1; 8 bases fit TRBD2. Germline loops: CDR1 MNHNS, CDR2 SASEGT. The ends lost 3 bases at V and 8 bases at J; junction bases unmatched: 9. This CDR3 comprises 15 residues. CDR3: CASSETAGEVDEQFF. The CDR3 DNA sequence: TGTGCCAGCAGTGAGACAGCGGGAGAGGTCGATGAGCAGTTCTTC.

This chain connects TRBV13 to TRBJ2-3, with 7 bases identical to TRBD1. The CDR3 extends over 15 amino acids. Germline V lookup: CDR1 PRHDT, CDR2 FYEKMQ (reference sequence). Germline trimming cut 5 bases from V and 2 bases from J; bases unmatched to any gene: 7. In nucleotides, the CDR3 is TGTGCCAGCAGCCCGAAACAGGGGCCCACAGATACGCAGTATTTT. Translated: CASSPKQGPTDTQYF.

The CDR3 coding sequence is TGCGCCAGCAGCTCGGGATTTTGGACAGATACGCAGTATTTT. Its translation is CASSSGFWTDTQYF. This rearrangement joins TRBV5-1 to TRBJ2-3; D perhaps matches TRBD2 (5 bases). Germline CDR1 SGHRS, CDR2 YFSETQ. The CDR3 has 14 amino acids. With 3 bases removed from V and 3 bases from J, the gap between germline ends came to 11 bases.

V and J are TRBV11-1 and TRBJ1-1; weak D call: TRBD1 (6 bases). V was pared by 3 bases and J by 1 base, with 9 bases between. Germline V lookup: CDR1 SGHAT, CDR2 FQDESV (reference sequence). This CDR3 has 14 residues. As DNA, the CDR3 is TGTGCCAGCAGCTTCCTGACAGGGAACACTGAAGCTTTCTTT. This encodes CASSFLTGNTEAFF.

The J gene is TRBJ2-2, the V gene TRBV29-1, with 10 bases that match TRBD2. The CDR3 covers 16 residues. In germline, CDR1 is SQVTM, CDR2 ANQGSEA. V lost 4 bases to trimming and J lost 4 bases; unmatched junction nucleotides: 9. The CDR3 coding sequence is TGCAGCGTTGGGCCAGCGGGGGGGCTTAGCACCGGGGAGCTGTTTTTT. This sequence encodes CSVGPAGGLSTGELFF.

This clone is labeled medium-sized based on frequency. The chain joins TRBV6-1 to TRBJ2-2, with D hard to call. V lost 6 bases and J lost 0, with 8 bases in between. The CDR3 runs to 14 residues. Germline V gene lookup returns CDR1 MNHNS and CDR2 SASEGT. The CDR3 loop reads CASRTATNTGELFF. DNA for the CDR3: TGTGCCAGCAGAACTGCTACGAACACCGGGGAGCTGTTTTTT.

V gene TRBV6-1 combines with J gene TRBJ2-3; a possible D gene is TRBD2 (6 bases). This CDR3 contains 15 residues. V lost 8 bases to trimming and J lost 3 bases, with 18 bases between them. Germline CDR1 is MNHNS and CDR2 is SASEGT. The CDR3 protein is CASPRLAGGTDTQYF. The CDR3, as DNA: TGTGCCAGCCCTAGGCTTGCAGGAGGGACAGATACGCAGTATTTT.

The CDR3: CASSLQQAGGTQYF. CDR3 sequence (DNA): TGCGCCAGCAGCTTGCAGCAGGCCGGGGGGACCCAGTACTTC. The rearrangement links TRBV5-1 to TRBJ2-5, with a weak D call TRBD2 (6 bases). This CDR3 has 14 amino acids. CDR1 SGHRS and CDR2 YFSETQ come from the germline V gene. V was cut by 1 base and J by 7 bases, with 14 bases left in between.

The CDR3 protein is CATSTYTGSHYEQYF. CDR3 DNA: TGTGCCACCAGCACCTACACCGGGAGCCACTACGAGCAGTACTTC. V usage is TRBV15 and J usage is TRBJ2-7, with D perhaps matching TRBD2 (6 bases). The CDR3 length is 15 residues. The germline V and J ends were trimmed by 4 bases and 3 bases, with 16 bases remaining between them. From germline, CDR1 is LNHNV and CDR2 YYDKDF (reference sequence).

The chain joins TRBV25-1 to TRBJ1-5; TRBD1 agrees at 7 bases. With 6 bases clipped from V and 0 bases from J, the junction kept 5 bases outside the gene matches. The CDR3 sequence is 15 residues long. Germline assignment: CDR1 MGHDK and CDR2 SYGVNS. CDR3 loop: CASSLGGSSNQPQHF. In DNA form, the CDR3 reads TGTGCCAGCAGCTTAGGGGGCTCTAGCAATCAGCCCCAGCATTTT.

The genes are TRBV5-1 and TRBJ1-3, with D uncertain. This CDR3 spans 15 amino acids. The V and J ends lost 4 bases and 0 bases respectively, with 11 bases between them. The V gene's germline CDR1 is SGHRS and CDR2 YFSETQ. The CDR3 here is CASSPAGDSGNTIYF. The CDR3 DNA follows: TGCGCCAGCAGCCCGGCCGGGGACTCTGGAAACACCATATATTTT.